The text below deals with one T cell receptor (beta chain). This clonotype has just a few counts. Its binding antigen is unknown. Base qualities are not provided; no much larger clone lies one nucleotide away. Hyperthyroidism patients were newly diagnosed, had a disease duration of under 2 months, and were aged 18 to 65 years. The study excluded patients with uncontrolled infections, other autoimmune diseases, pregnancy or lactation. Diagnoses relied on clinical symptoms, serum thyroxine and TRAb, thyroid ultrasound and orbital computed tomography. Blood from progressor patients was collected at the time of first diagnosis with hyperthyroidism, before any ophthalmopathy symptoms had appeared. PBMCs were separated from 10 ml of fresh peripheral blood using Ficoll-Paque density gradient centrifugation. Patients classed as progressors first received a Graves' hyperthyroidism diagnosis and then went on to develop ophthalmopathy during follow-up. Trizol reagent was used to extract total RNA, and RNA quality was then checked on an Agilent 2100 Bioanalyzer.

The TCR beta CDR3 regions were amplified from RNA transcripts. The first round of RT-PCR for the TCR CDR3 was performed with the HTBI primer set and the Qiagen OneStep RT-PCR kit. Libraries were constructed in a second round of multiplex PCR, after which size selection and purification were performed. Sequencing of the libraries was done on an Illumina HiSeq2000 using paired-end 100 bp reads. The study's processing was this. SOAPnuke was used to process the raw data, removing reads that contained adapters or uncalled bases, had a mean Phred below 15, or lacked an exact match to the constant primer or identifier. COPE v1.2.5 was used to merge high-quality paired reads, and clonotypes were defined as unique nucleotide sequences. Clonotypes were aligned to IMGT TRBV, TRBD and TRBJ reference segments using MiTCR v1.1. The analysis was restricted to V-J combinations with a frequency above 0.0001, which together covered 99% to 99.2% of the repertoires. The TCS score was defined as F50 (clonal expansion) divided by E x V (chaos), with BLOSUM62-based TCRdist calculated between CDR3 peptides within each V-J. Welch's t-statistics and random forest reduced fewer than 600 V-J features to under 15, which were used in a naive Bayes classifier (R e1071). TCRdb trimmed public reads at Q25 via fastp, called clones via MiXCR and kept in-frame beta chains. Identical CDR3 protein sequences are pooled into one entry, listed with their most common genes and DNA. The V and J calls and clone size are TCRdb's, not the authors'. The sample table contains 350,000 to 450,000 distinct CDR3 sequences; only one count was recorded for about 18% of them. The ten largest clones represent around a third of the sample.

From its cysteine to its phenylalanine, the CDR3 spans 16 amino acids. Kept here is only the CDR3 DNA, which spans 48 bases and is read in frame from base 1. The junction carries 14 bases between V and J, which are trimmed by 0 bases and 3 bases respectively. CDR1 SGHNT and CDR2 YYREEE were looked up in the germline V gene (reference sequence). The data derive from a study of T cells in Graves' hyperthyroidism and ophthalmopathy (dated by TCRdb to about 2019). At the level of the whole study: Peripheral blood was sampled at the time of initial diagnosis, prior to any treatment. The approximately 100 discovery patients were divided at random into training and test sets in a 7:3 ratio. To identify distinguishing TCR V-J signatures, a discovery cohort of 90 to 100 patients was used, comprising roughly 45 with Graves' ophthalmopathy and about 59 with stable Graves' hyperthyroidism. According to the paper, TCR Vbeta CDR3 sequencing was carried out on around 140 peripheral blood samples, which came from approximately 43 ophthalmopathy, 70 to 80 hyperthyroidism and roughly 17 progressor patients. Once sampling was done, hyperthyroidism patients were given methimazole at a starting dose of 30 mg daily, whereas ophthalmopathy patients were given high-dose intravenous methylprednisolone. In about 6 Graves' hyperthyroidism patients, the study also compared T-cell repertoires from thyroid tissue with T-cell repertoires from blood. Prospective prediction of ophthalmopathy was tested in an independent validation cohort consisting of 18 hyperthyroidism patients and approximately 16 patients who later progressed to ophthalmopathy.

What the work shows at the level of the full study, not this receptor alone: In cross-validation, a model built on a 13 V-J signature told ophthalmopathy apart from stable hyperthyroidism with about 90% sensitivity and approximately 81% specificity, and in testing the same model reached 80%/75%. Most expanded thyroid clonotypes (frequency above 0.001) were also found in blood, which suggests that blood repertoires may mirror thyroid immune responses. In validation, progression to ophthalmopathy was predicted by the model with 70% to 71% sensitivity and 72% to 80% specificity, a median of approximately 6.5 months before onset. No statistical method was used to set the sample size in advance, and investigators knew the group allocation.

The sequencing input was blood. The chain was built from TRBV5-4 and TRBJ2-3; the D gene is perhaps TRBD1, from 5 matching bases. The clonotype originates from a woman aged 25 to 45 with Graves' hyperthyroidism that later progressed to Graves' ophthalmopathy. The CDR3 region: CASSLAVAGMTDTQYF. The nucleotide sequence is TGTGCCAGCAGCTTGGCAGTTGCAGGGATGACAGATACGCAGTATTTT.